This TCR beta chain was identified during a study of cytotoxic CD8 clonotypes in ibrutinib-treated CLL. Study overall: Among the patients, about a dozen presented as relapsed/refractory and roughly 15 as treatment-naive; around 17 showed unmutated IGHV. General study points: Circulating CD8+ T-cell counts were tracked by baseline clonality, which exceeded that of age-matched healthy donors. Clonality increased with ibrutinib response but returned toward baseline at progression.

This clone was found once. Antigen: not known. Data came from immunoSEQ multiplex PCR; TCRdb stores just in-frame clones and leaves some out. The sample consists of a few hundred thousand clones, around 66% of them appearing once. The CDR3 is 14 residues long. Germline assignment: CDR1 MDHEN and CDR2 SYDVKM. The V segment lost 5 bases and the J segment 3 bases; nucleotides outside the gene matches: 2. This chain connects TRBV28 to TRBJ1-2, with 11 nucleotides matching TRBD1. This clonotype originated in a human donor with chronic lymphocytic leukemia. Sequenced material: PBMCs, taken after 36 months of ibrutinib treatment. CDR3 region: CASSRTGGDYGYTF. The CDR3 DNA follows: TGTGCCAGCAGTCGGACAGGGGGCGACTATGGCTACACCTTC.